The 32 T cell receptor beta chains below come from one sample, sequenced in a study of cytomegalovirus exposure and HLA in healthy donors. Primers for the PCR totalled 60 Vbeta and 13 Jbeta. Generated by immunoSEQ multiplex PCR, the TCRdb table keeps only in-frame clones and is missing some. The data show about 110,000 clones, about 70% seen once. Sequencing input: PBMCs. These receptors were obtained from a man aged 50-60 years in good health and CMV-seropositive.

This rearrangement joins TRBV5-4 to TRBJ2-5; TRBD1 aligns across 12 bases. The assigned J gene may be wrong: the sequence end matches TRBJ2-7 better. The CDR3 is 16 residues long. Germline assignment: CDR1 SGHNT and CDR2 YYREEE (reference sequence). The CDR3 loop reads CASSMGQGATFYEQYF. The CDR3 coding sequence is TGTGCCAGCAGCATGGGACAGGGGGCTACCTTCTACGAGCAGTACTTC.

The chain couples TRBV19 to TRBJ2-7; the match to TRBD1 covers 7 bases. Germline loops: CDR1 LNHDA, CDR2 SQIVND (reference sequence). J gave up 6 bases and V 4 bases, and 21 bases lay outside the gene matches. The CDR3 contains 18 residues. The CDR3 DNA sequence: TGTGCCAGTAGTACTTCCTATCACCTTCGGGACAGCCGGCTCGAGCAGTACTTC. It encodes CASSTSYHLRDSRLEQYF.

The CDR3 DNA reads as TGTGCCAGTAATACAGGGAATAGCAATCAGCCCCAGCATTTT. Amino acids: CASNTGNSNQPQHF. This chain connects TRBV19 to TRBJ1-5, with D possibly being TRBD1 (6 bases). This CDR3 has 14 residues. V was trimmed by 7 bases and J by 0 bases, leaving 10 bases between them. Germline loops: CDR1 LNHDA, CDR2 SQIVND (reference sequence).

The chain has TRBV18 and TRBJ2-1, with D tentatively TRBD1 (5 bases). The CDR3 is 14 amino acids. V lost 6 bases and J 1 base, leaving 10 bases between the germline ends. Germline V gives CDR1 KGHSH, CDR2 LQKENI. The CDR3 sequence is CASSPQGSYNEQFF. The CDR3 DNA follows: TGTGCCAGCTCGCCCCAGGGATCCTACAATGAGCAGTTCTTC.

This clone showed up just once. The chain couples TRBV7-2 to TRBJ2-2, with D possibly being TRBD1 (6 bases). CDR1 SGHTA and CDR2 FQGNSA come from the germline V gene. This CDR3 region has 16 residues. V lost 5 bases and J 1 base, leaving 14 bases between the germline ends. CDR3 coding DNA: TGTGCCAGCAGCCCCGGGTGGGGACAGAACACCGGGGAGCTGTTTTTT. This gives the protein CASSPGWGQNTGELFF.

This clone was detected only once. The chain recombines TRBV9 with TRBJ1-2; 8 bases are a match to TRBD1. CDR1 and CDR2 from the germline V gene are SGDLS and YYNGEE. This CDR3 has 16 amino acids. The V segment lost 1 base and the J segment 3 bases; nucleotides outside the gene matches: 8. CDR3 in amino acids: CASSVPGRDRHYGYTF. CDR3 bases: TGTGCCAGCAGCGTACCCGGACGGGACAGGCACTATGGCTACACCTTC.

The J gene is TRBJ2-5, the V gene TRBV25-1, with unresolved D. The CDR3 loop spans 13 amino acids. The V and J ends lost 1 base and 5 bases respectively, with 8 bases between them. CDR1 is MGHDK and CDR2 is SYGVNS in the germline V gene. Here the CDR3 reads CASSESSPETQYF. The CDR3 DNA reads TGTGCCAGCAGTGAATCAAGCCCTGAGACCCAGTACTTC. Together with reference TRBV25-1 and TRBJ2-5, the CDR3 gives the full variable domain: EADIYQTPRYLVIGTGKKITLECSQTMGHDKMYWYQQDPGMELHLIHYSYGVNSTEKGDLSSESTVSRIRTEHFPLTLESARPSHTSQYLCASSESSPETQYFGPGTRLLVL.

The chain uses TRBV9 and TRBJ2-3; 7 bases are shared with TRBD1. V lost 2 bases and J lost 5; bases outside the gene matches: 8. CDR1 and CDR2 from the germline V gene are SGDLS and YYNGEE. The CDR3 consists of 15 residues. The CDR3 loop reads CASSVTGQNGDTQYF. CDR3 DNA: TGTGCCAGCAGCGTGACAGGGCAGAACGGAGATACGCAGTATTTT.

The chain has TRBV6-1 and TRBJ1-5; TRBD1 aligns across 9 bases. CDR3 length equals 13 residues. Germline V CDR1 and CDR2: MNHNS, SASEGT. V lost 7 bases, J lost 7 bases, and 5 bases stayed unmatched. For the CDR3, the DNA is TGTGCCAGCACTGGGACAGGGCAACAGCCCCAGCATTTT. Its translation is CASTGTGQQPQHF.

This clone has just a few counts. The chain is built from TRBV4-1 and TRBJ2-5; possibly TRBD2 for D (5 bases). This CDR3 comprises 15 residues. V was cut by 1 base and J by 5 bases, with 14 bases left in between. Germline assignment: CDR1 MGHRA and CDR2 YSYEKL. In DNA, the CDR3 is TGCGCCAGCAGCCAAGGCGCTTTCGGGGAGGAGACCCAGTACTTC. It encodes CASSQGAFGEETQYF.

The CDR3 nucleotides are TGCGCCAGCAGCGCCTACAGGGGCTTACAAGAGACCCAGTACTTC. This sequence encodes CASSAYRGLQETQYF. V gene TRBV5-1 combines with J gene TRBJ2-5, with 7 bases fitting TRBD1. The CDR3 loop spans 15 amino acids. V was pared by 4 bases and J by 2 bases, with 8 bases of the junction left unmatched. Germline V gene lookup returns CDR1 SGHRS and CDR2 YFSETQ. The variable domain in full, completed from reference TRBV5-1 and TRBJ2-5, reads KAGVTQTPRYLIKTRGQQVTLSCSPISGHRSVSWYQQTPGQGLQFLFEYFSETQRNKGNFPGRFSGRQFSNSRSEMNVSTLELGDSALYLCASSAYRGLQETQYFGPGTRLLVL.

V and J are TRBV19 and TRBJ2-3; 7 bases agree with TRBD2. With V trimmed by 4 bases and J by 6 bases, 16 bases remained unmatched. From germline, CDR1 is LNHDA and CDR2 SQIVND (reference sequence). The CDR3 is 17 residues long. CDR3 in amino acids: CASSKTPGLRRSDTQYF. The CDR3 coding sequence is TGTGCCAGTAGTAAGACACCGGGACTACGACGCTCGGATACGCAGTATTTT.

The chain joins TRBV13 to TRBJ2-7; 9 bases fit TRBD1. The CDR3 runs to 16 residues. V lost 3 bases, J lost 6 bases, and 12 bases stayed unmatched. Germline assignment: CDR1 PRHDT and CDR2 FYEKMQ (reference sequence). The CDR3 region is CASSFRRDRENVEQYF. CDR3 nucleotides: TGTGCCAGCAGCTTCCGCCGGGACAGGGAGAATGTCGAGCAGTACTTC. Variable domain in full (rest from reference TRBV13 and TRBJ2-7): AAGVIQSPRHLIKEKRETATLKCYPIPRHDTVYWYQQGPGQDPQFLISFYEKMQSDKGSIPDRFSAQQFSDYHSELNMSSLELGDSALYFCASSFRRDRENVEQYFGPGTRLTVT.

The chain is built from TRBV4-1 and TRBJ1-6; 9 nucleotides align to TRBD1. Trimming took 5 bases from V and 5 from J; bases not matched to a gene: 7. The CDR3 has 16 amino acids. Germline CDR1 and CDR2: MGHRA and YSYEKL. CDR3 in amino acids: CASSSSGQGNNSPLHF. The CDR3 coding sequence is TGCGCCAGCAGCTCCTCGGGACAGGGTAATAATTCACCCCTCCACTTT.

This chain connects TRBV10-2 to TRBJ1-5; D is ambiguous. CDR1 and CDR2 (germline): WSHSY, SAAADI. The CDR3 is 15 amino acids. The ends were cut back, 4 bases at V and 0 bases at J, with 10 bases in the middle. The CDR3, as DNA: TGCGCCAGCAGTGCCTCAGGTAATAGCAATCAGCCCCAGCATTTT. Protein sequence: CASSASGNSNQPQHF.

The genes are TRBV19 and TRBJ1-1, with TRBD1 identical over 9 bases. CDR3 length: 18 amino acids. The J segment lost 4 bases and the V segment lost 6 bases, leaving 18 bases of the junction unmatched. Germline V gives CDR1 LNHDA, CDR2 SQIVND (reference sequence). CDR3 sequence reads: CASSPLSLDRGRGTEAFF. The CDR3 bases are TGTGCCAGTAGCCCACTGTCGCTGGACAGGGGCCGGGGCACTGAAGCTTTCTTT.

Here the CDR3 reads CASSVAGTNSYEQYF. The DNA for the CDR3 is TGTGCCAGCAGCGTAGCGGGAACTAACTCCTACGAGCAGTACTTC. The rearrangement joins TRBV9 to TRBJ2-7; D is possibly TRBD2 (5 bases). Looked up from germline, CDR1 is SGDLS and CDR2 is YYNGEE. V gave up 0 bases and J gave up 0 bases, with 10 bases separating them. This CDR3 is built from 15 residues.

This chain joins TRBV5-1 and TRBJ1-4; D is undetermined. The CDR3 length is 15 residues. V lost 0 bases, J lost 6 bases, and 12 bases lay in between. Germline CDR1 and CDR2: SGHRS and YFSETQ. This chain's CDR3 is CASSLGGHPDEKLFF. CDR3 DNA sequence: TGCGCCAGCAGCTTGGGTGGGCACCCAGATGAAAAACTGTTTTTT.

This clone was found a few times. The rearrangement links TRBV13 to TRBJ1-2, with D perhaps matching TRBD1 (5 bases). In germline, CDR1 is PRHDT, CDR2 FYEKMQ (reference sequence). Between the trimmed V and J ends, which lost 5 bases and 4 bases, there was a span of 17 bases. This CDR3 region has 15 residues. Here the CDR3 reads CASSPGGRSGYGYTF. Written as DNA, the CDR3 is TGTGCCAGCAGCCCGGGGGGGAGGTCCGGCTATGGCTACACCTTC.

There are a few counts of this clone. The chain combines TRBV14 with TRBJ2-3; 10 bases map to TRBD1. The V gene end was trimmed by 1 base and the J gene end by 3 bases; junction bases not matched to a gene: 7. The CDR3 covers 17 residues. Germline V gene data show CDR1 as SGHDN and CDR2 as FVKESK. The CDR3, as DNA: TGTGCCAGCAGCCAAGGCTGGGGGACAGGGGTGACAGATACGCAGTATTTT. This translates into CASSQGWGTGVTDTQYF.

The CDR3 coding sequence is TGCGCCAGCAGCCGCGGGGGGGCCCCGGAGACCCAGTACTTC. Its protein product is CASSRGGAPETQYF. The chain joins TRBV5-1 to TRBJ2-5; 9 bases are shared with TRBD2. Germline values: CDR1 SGHRS, CDR2 YFSETQ. The length of the CDR3 is 14 residues. The V segment lost 4 bases and the J segment 5 bases; nucleotides outside the gene matches: 6.

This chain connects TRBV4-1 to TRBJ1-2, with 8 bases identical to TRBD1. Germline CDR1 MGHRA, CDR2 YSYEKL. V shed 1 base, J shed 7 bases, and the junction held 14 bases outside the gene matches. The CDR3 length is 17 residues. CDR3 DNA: TGCGCCAGCAGCCAAGGGACAGGGTCTGGTTTTTATGGTGGCTACACCTTC. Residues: CASSQGTGSGFYGGYTF.

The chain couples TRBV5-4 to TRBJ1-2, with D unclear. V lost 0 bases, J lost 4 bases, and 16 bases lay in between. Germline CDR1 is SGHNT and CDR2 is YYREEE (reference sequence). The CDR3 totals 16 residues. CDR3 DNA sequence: TGTGCCAGCAGCTTGGCCGGGTCCGGAGCTTTCTATGGCTACACCTTC. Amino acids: CASSLAGSGAFYGYTF.

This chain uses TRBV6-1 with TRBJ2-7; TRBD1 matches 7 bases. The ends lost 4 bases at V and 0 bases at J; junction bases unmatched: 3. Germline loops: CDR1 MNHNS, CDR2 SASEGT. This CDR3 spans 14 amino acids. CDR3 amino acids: CASSADRRSYEQYF. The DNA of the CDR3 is TGTGCCAGCAGTGCGGACAGGCGCTCCTACGAGCAGTACTTC.

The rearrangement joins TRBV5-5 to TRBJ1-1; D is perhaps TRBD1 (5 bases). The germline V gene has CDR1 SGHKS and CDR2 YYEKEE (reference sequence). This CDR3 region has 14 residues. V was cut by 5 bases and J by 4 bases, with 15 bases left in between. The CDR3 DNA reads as TGTGCCAGCAGGCCCGGCTACGGGGGCACTGAAGCTTTCTTT. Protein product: CASRPGYGGTEAFF.

This CDR3 reads CASSGGTLDDTQYF. The CDR3 coding sequence is TGCGCCAGCAGCGGGGGGACTCTCGACGATACGCAGTATTTT. The rearrangement links TRBV5-1 to TRBJ2-3; tentative D call: TRBD2 (6 bases). CDR3 length: 14 residues. Germline-derived CDR1 and CDR2 are SGHRS and YFSETQ. Deletions cut 4 bases from V and 6 bases from J, with 15 bases between.

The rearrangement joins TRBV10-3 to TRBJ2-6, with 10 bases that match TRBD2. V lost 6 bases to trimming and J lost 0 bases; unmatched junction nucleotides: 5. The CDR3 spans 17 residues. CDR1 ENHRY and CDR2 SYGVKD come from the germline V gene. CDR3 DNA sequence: TGTGCCATCAGAGGGGGACTAGCGAGCTCTGGGGCCAACGTCCTGACTTTC. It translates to CAIRGGLASSGANVLTF.

In nucleotides, the CDR3 is TGCAGCGTTGAAGCCCCGGGACAGGGCTACGAGCAGTACTTC. It yields the protein CSVEAPGQGYEQYF. The rearrangement links TRBV29-1 to TRBJ2-7; 9 positions match TRBD1. The CDR3 sequence is 14 residues long. Per the germline V gene, CDR1 is SQVTM and CDR2 is ANQGSEA. With V trimmed by 1 base and J by 3 bases, 4 bases remained unmatched.

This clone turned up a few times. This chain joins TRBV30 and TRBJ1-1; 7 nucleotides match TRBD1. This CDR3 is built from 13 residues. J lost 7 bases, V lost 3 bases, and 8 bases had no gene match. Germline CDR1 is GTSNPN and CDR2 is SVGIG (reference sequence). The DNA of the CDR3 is TGTGCCTGGAGGGGGGGACAGTTAGGTGAAGCTTTCTTT. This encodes CAWRGGQLGEAFF.

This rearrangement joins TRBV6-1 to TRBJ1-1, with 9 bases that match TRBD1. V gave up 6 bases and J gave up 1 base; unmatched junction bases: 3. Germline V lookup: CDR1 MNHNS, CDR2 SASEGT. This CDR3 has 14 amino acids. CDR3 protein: CASRGQGQNTEAFF. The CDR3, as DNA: TGTGCCAGCAGGGGACAGGGCCAGAACACTGAAGCTTTCTTT.

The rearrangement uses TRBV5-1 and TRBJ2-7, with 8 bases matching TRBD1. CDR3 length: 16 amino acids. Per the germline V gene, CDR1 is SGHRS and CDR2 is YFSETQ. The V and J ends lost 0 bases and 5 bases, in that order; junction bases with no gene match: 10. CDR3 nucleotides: TGCGCCAGCAGCTTGGGGTCGACAGGGGCGTGGGACGAGCAGTACTTC. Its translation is CASSLGSTGAWDEQYF. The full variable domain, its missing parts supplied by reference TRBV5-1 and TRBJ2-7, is KAGVTQTPRYLIKTRGQQVTLSCSPISGHRSVSWYQQTPGQGLQFLFEYFSETQRNKGNFPGRFSGRQFSNSRSEMNVSTLELGDSALYLCASSLGSTGAWDEQYFGPGTRLTVT.

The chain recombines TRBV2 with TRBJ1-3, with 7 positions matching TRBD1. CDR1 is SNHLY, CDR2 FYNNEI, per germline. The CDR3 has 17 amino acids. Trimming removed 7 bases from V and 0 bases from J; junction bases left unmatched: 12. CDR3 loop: CASTEGAGGFSGNTIYF. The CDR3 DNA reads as TGTGCCAGCACCGAGGGGGCCGGAGGATTCTCTGGAAACACCATATATTTT.